Listed below are T cell receptor beta chains from one sample, sequenced in a study of T cell repertoires and Cas9 in healthy adults. TCRdb's copy holds only in-frame clones and misses some; the assay was immunoSEQ multiplex PCR. The data show around 23,000 clones, about 90% seen once. Sequencing was done on a sample of CD4+ effector T cells (CD127+, CD25-, CD137-, CD154-) from PBMCs; culture status not recorded. Receptors originate from a human donor in good health. The CDR3 runs from the conserved cysteine through the conserved F or W. A D gene is named only where the DNA matches it firmly. Expanded clones get a size class; other rows say once, few or many, or leave the size out.

clone_size	d_call	v_call	j_call	cdr3_aa	cdr3_nt
NA	NA	TRBV11-2	TRBJ2-1	CASSLPGRTYNEQFF	TGTGCCAGCAGCTTGCCGGGCCGTACCTACAATGAGCAGTTCTTC
NA	TRBD1	TRBV7-3	TRBJ1-1	CASSPGTATEAFF	TGTGCCAGCAGCCCAGGGACAGCCACTGAAGCTTTCTTT
NA	NA	TRBV4-3	TRBJ1-4	CASSQGGGLGEKLFF	TGCGCCAGCAGCCAAGGGGGGGGGCTAGGTGAAAAACTGTTTTTT
NA	NA	TRBV5-1	TRBJ1-2	CASSLESYYGYTF	TGCGCCAGCAGCTTGGAATCATACTATGGCTACACCTTC
NA	NA	TRBV5-6	TRBJ1-1	CASSLSSGPGRNTEAFF	TGTGCCAGCAGCTTGAGCTCGGGCCCGGGCAGGAACACTGAAGCTTTCTTT
once	NA	TRBV18	TRBJ1-6	CASSGQQNSPLHF	TGTGCCAGCTCAGGACAGCAAAATTCACCCCTCCACTTT
NA	NA	TRBV15	TRBJ1-2	CATSPRERCGKIYGYTF	TGTGCCACCAGCCCCCGCGAAAGGTGTGGAAAGATCTATGGCTACACCTTC
NA	NA	TRBV29-1	TRBJ2-3	CSVEDLLGDTQYF	TGCAGCGTTGAAGATCTTCTGGGGGATACGCAGTATTTT
NA	NA	TRBV7-3	TRBJ2-1	CASSLMPGSNEQFF	TGTGCCAGCAGCTTAATGCCGGGATCCAATGAGCAGTTCTTC
NA	NA	TRBV7-7	TRBJ1-3	CASSSPREYPGNTIYF	TGTGCCAGCAGCTCTCCCCGTGAGTACCCTGGAAACACCATATATTTT
NA	NA	TRBV5-6	TRBJ2-5	CASLPRSARTQYF	TGTGCCAGTCTACCCAGGTCTGCTCGGACCCAGTACTTC
once	NA	TRBV18	TRBJ2-7	CASSPTLGTGYEQYF	TGTGCCAGCTCACCAACCCTCGGGACGGGCTACGAGCAGTACTTC
NA	NA	TRBV29-1	TRBJ2-1	CSVPGYNNEQFF	TGCAGCGTTCCGGGATATAACAATGAGCAGTTCTTC
NA	NA	TRBV7-2	TRBJ1-1	CASSLRSNTEAFF	TGTGCCAGCAGCTTGAGAAGCAACACTGAAGCTTTCTTT
NA	TRBD1	TRBV5-4	TRBJ1-1	CASRETGMNTEAFF	TGTGCCAGCAGAGAGACAGGGATGAACACTGAAGCTTTCTTT
NA	NA	TRBV7-9	TRBJ1-2	CASSLKANNGYTF	TGTGCCAGCAGCTTAAAAGCGAACAATGGCTACACCTTC
NA	NA	TRBV7-8	TRBJ2-3	CASAGYTDTQYF	TGTGCCAGTGCGGGGTACACAGATACGCAGTATTTT
NA	NA	TRBV4-1	TRBJ2-5	CASSQVLRRNDQKTQYF	TGCGCCAGCAGCCAAGTTTTGAGGCGGAATGATCAAAAGACCCAGTACTTC
NA	TRBD1	TRBV5-1	TRBJ1-6	CASSQSGQGYSPLHF	TGCGCCAGCAGCCAGAGCGGACAGGGTTATTCACCCCTCCACTTT
NA	TRBD2	TRBV7-9	TRBJ2-3	CASSRPLAGGTDTQYF	TGTGCCAGCAGCCGCCCCTTGGCGGGAGGTACAGATACGCAGTATTTT
NA	NA	TRBV7-8	TRBJ2-3	CASSFARADTQYF	TGTGCCAGCAGCTTTGCCCGGGCAGATACGCAGTATTTT
NA	NA	TRBV25-1	TRBJ2-1	CASSEGRGRYNEQFF	TGTGCCAGCAGTGAAGGGAGGGGGCGTTACAATGAGCAGTTCTTC
NA	TRBD1	TRBV18	TRBJ1-4	CASSPQDRVSEKLFF	TGTGCCAGCTCACCCCAGGACAGGGTGAGTGAAAAACTGTTTTTT
NA	NA	TRBV15	TRBJ2-3	CATSRDLAVTDTQYF	TGTGCCACCAGCAGAGATCTGGCGGTGACAGATACGCAGTATTTT
NA	NA	TRBV6-6	TRBJ1-1	CASKEGQTFVNTEAFF	TGTGCCAGCAAAGAAGGACAGACTTTTGTAAACACTGAAGCTTTCTTT
NA	TRBD1	TRBV25-1	TRBJ2-3	CASSDRDRGFTDTQYF	TGTGCCAGCAGCGACCGGGACAGGGGATTCACAGATACGCAGTATTTT
NA	TRBD2	TRBV7-2	TRBJ2-1	CASSLAGLAGGEEQFF	TGTGCCAGCAGCTTAGCCGGACTAGCGGGAGGGGAAGAGCAGTTCTTC
NA	NA	TRBV5-1	TRBJ1-2	CASSLARGGVYGYTF	TGCGCCAGCAGCTTGGCCCGCGGGGGCGTCTATGGCTACACCTTC
once	TRBD1	TRBV7-2	TRBJ1-2	CASSIQTGSNGYTF	TGTGCCAGCAGCATACAGACAGGGAGTAATGGCTACACCTTC
once	NA	TRBV11-2	TRBJ2-3	CASSLVLGTTDTQYF	TGTGCCAGCAGCTTAGTTTTGGGTACCACAGATACGCAGTATTTT
NA	NA	TRBV19	TRBJ1-1	CASSLQGVDTEAFF	TGTGCCAGTAGCCTCCAGGGTGTGGACACTGAAGCTTTCTTT
NA	TRBD2	TRBV5-1	TRBJ2-7	CASTSPGGAYEQYF	TGCGCCAGCACCTCACCGGGGGGGGCCTACGAGCAGTACTTC
NA	NA	TRBV7-2	TRBJ2-3	CASSLLRRRTDTQYF	TGTGCCAGCAGCTTACTGCGGAGGAGGACAGATACGCAGTATTTT
NA	TRBD1	TRBV7-2	TRBJ2-7	CASSRDRPYEQYF	TGTGCCAGCAGTCGGGACAGGCCCTACGAGCAGTACTTC
NA	TRBD1	TRBV12-5	TRBJ1-5	CASVPGQYNQPQHF	TGTGCTAGTGTTCCGGGACAGTACAATCAGCCCCAGCATTTT
NA	NA	TRBV7-9	TRBJ1-2	CASSLARGDSSYGYTF	TGTGCCAGCAGCTTAGCACGCGGTGATTCATCCTATGGCTACACCTTC
NA	TRBD1	TRBV7-6	TRBJ1-4	CASSPRQGADEKLFF	TGTGCCAGCAGCCCACGACAGGGAGCCGATGAAAAACTGTTTTTT
NA	TRBD2	TRBV6-1	TRBJ2-1	CASSVVAGGNEQFF	TGTGCCAGCAGTGTCGTAGCGGGGGGCAATGAGCAGTTCTTC
NA	NA	TRBV5-6	TRBJ2-7	CASSLDYEQYF	TGTGCCAGCAGCTTGGATTACGAGCAGTACTTC
NA	NA	TRBV28	TRBJ2-2	CASRIRVTGELFF	TGTGCCAGCAGAATCAGGGTTACCGGGGAGCTGTTTTTT
NA	NA	TRBV7-2	TRBJ1-2	CASTPGLNYGYTF	TGTGCCAGCACCCCGGGGCTTAACTATGGCTACACCTTC